The 7 T cell receptor beta chains given below trace back to one sample, sequenced in a study of tumor and adjacent non-tumor tissue in lung cancer. Three rounds of nested PCR, following a modified ARM-PCR protocol, produced the TCRbeta library. TCRdb fed the multiplex PCR reads into MiXCR, producing one record per CDR3 protein. Of more than 85,000 distinct CDR3 sequences in the sample, 50% to 70% were seen once. The template was RNA from unsorted bulk tissue. This non-tumor lung sample came from over 3 cm beyond the tumor edge. Sequences were obtained from distant non-tumor lung tissue. These receptors were collected from a man aged 55 to 69 with non-small cell lung cancer.

In regard to this clonotype: The junction and the germline gene differ at one end; a read error may be behind it. The rearrangement uses TRBV4-1 and TRBJ1-5; 7 bases fit TRBD1. This CDR3 contains 12 residues. Germline CDR1 and CDR2: MGHRA and YSYEKL. CDR3 DNA sequence: TGCGCCGCCAGCCAAGGGGGCCAGCCCCAGCATTTC. Residues: CAASQGGQPQHF.

This clonotype was recorded once. This chain uses TRBV5-6 with TRBJ1-1, with D possibly TRBD1 on 5 matching bases. V was cut by 3 bases and J by 3 bases, with 27 bases left in between. Per the germline V gene, CDR1 is SGHDT and CDR2 is YYEEEE. The CDR3 has 19 amino acids. The CDR3 DNA is TGTGCCAGCAGCTCACCCGTGGTGAGACAGACACTTCATGACACTGAAGCTTTCTTT. It encodes CASSSPVVRQTLHDTEAFF.

The genes are TRBV18 and TRBJ2-3, with a tentative D call TRBD1 (6 bases). The CDR3 runs to 16 residues. V was pared by 3 bases and J by 2 bases, with 15 bases between. Germline V gene lookup returns CDR1 KGHSH and CDR2 LQKENI. The CDR3 DNA follows: TGTGCCAGCTCACCTCGAGCCAGGGGATTCACAGATACGCAGTATTTT. Amino acids: CASSPRARGFTDTQYF.

This clonotype has at least ten counts. This chain connects TRBV6-2 or TRBV6-3 to TRBJ2-7; a weak D match, TRBD1 (6 bases). Per germline, CDR1 MNHEY and CDR2 SVGEGT. V shed 0 bases and J shed 3 bases, with 15 bases lying between them. The CDR3 has 16 residues. The CDR3 bases are TGTGCCAGCAGTTACTCGACGGCAGGGGCCGGCTACGAGCAGTACTTC. As protein: CASSYSTAGAGYEQYF.

In its sample, this clonotype was seen a few times. The chain has TRBV12-5 and TRBJ2-2; TRBD2 agrees at 8 bases. This CDR3 spans 16 amino acids. Germline V gene data show CDR1 as LGHNT and CDR2 as FRNRAP. After removal of 6 bases from V and 7 bases from J, the junction contained 13 bases not matched to a gene. Here the CDR3 DNA reads TGTGCTAGTGGAGGGGGGCGGGGGGCTATCGGCGGGGAGCTGTTTTTT. It yields the protein CASGGGRGAIGGELFF.

Comments on this clonotype: A clone one base away is much larger, so this may be a read error. The chain joins TRBV30 to TRBJ1-1, with D perhaps TRBD1 (6 bases). CDR1 and CDR2 from the germline V gene are GTSNPN and SVGIG (reference sequence). The CDR3 has 13 amino acids. This CDR3 reads CAWSRQGRSEAYF. The CDR3, as DNA: TGTGCCTGGAGCCGGCAGGGGCGTAGTGAAGCTTACTTT.

On this clonotype itself: At one boundary the junction diverges from the germline segment, which might be a read error. This chain connects TRBV6-5 to TRBJ1-1, with D tentatively TRBD1 (5 bases). CDR1 is MNHEY, CDR2 SVGAGI, per germline. The CDR3 runs to 13 residues. The CDR3 reads CASIHMGGGESLF. CDR3 sequence (DNA): TGTGCCAGCATCCACATGGGGGGAGGTGAATCCTTATTT.